A selection of T cell receptor beta chains follows, all from one sample in a study of shared clonotypes between healthy human individuals. The method was immunoSEQ multiplex PCR; TCRdb's version includes in-frame clones alone and lacks a portion of them. There are roughly 2.6 million clones in the sample; more than 90% occur only once, and over 0.12% lies in the top ten. The specimen sequenced was naive CD4+ T cells sorted from blood. The receptors here all came from a man aged 18 to 30 in good health. The conserved cysteine and the conserved F or W are not part of the CDR3 here.

ASSHLTDNTEAF	TRBV18	TRBJ1-1	12
ASSLAGAYSGNTIY	TRBV7-3	TRBJ1-3	14
ASSYSIPSNTGELF	TRBV6-5	TRBJ2-2	14
ASSLDEGTEAF	TRBV7-9	TRBJ1-1	11
AISEGPGSGNTIY	TRBV10-3	TRBJ1-3	13
ASSLSTSGRYEQY	TRBV7-9	TRBJ2-7	13
ASSLDRRDTQY	TRBV11-2	TRBJ2-3	11
AISESGSGGNEQF	TRBV10-3	TRBJ2-1	13
ASSTTTGTGNYGYT	TRBV5-1	TRBJ1-2	14
SARDGP	TRBV20-1	TRBJ2-7	6
ASSVGPNTGELF	TRBV6-4	TRBJ2-2	12
ASSLQGGGGNTIY	TRBV2	TRBJ1-3	13
ASSFRGSLVSPLH	TRBV5-1	TRBJ1-6	13
ASSRTGGRVYEQY	TRBV28	TRBJ2-7	13
ASSYMRNQPQH	TRBV10-3	TRBJ1-5	11
ASSRGPGNTIY	TRBV6-5	TRBJ1-3	11
ASRGQGIDTQY	TRBV2	TRBJ2-3	11
ASSPSPGTGAYGYT	TRBV18	TRBJ1-2	14
ASSEFPRADTQY	TRBV10-1	TRBJ2-3	12
ASRAGTANEKLF	TRBV10-2	TRBJ1-4	12
ASSTSPGQALRYYGYT	TRBV19	TRBJ1-2	16
ASSLTGFSTDTQY	TRBV6-1	TRBJ2-3	13
ASSSDRPGYT	TRBV2	TRBJ1-2	10
ASSPPSVTVLYGYT	TRBV18	TRBJ1-2	14
ASSSSGPEELF	TRBV5-4	TRBJ2-2	11
ASSKGVRGSPLH	TRBV21-1	TRBJ1-6	12
AWSVPAGGPETQY	TRBV30	TRBJ2-5	13
ASSQGILLAGGPRRTDTQY	TRBV4-1	TRBJ2-3	19
ASSPPGTYNEQF	TRBV18	TRBJ2-1	12
AWSVMAASGANVLT	TRBV30	TRBJ2-6	14
ASSSPMSGEKLF	TRBV19	TRBJ1-4	12
SVERQLNTEAF	TRBV29-1	TRBJ1-1	11